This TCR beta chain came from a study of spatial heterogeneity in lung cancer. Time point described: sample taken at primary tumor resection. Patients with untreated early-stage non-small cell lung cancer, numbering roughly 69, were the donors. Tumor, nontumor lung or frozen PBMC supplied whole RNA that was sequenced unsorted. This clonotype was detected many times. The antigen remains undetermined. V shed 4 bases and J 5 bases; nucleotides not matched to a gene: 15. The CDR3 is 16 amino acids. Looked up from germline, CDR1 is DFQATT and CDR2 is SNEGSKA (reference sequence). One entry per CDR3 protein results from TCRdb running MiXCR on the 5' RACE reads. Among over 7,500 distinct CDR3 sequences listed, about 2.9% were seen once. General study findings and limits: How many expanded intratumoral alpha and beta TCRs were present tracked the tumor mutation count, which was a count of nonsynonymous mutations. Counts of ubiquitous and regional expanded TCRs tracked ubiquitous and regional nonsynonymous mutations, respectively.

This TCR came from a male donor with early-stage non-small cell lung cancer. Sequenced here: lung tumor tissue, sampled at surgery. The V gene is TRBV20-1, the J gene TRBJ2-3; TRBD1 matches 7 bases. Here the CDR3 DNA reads TGCAGTGCTACACGATACGACAGGGATCTGCGAGATACGCAGTATTTT. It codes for CSATRYDRDLRDTQYF.